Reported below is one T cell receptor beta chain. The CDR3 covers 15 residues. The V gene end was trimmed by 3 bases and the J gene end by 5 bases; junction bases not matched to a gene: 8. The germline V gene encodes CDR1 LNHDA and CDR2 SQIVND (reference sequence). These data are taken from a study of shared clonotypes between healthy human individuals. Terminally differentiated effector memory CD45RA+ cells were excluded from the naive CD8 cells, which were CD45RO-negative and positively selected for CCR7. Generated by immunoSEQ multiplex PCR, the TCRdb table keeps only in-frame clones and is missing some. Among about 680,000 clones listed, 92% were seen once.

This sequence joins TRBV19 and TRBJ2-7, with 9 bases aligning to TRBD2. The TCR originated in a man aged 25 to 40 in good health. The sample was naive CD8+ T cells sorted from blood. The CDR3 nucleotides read TGTGCCAGTAGTATCGACCCGGGACTAGCTAACGAGCAGTACTTC. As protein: CASSIDPGLANEQYF.